The 5 T cell receptor beta chains in this list originate from one sample, sequenced in a study of identical twins. TCRdb recomputed calls from the 5' RACE reads with MiXCR, one row per CDR3 protein. This table has hundreds of thousands of distinct CDR3 sequences, 6% to 6.5% appearing once. The source material was naive T cells sorted from blood. Receptor source: a man aged 18 to 30 in good health.

This clonotype was counted at least ten times. The rearrangement uses TRBV6-1 and TRBJ1-1; D gene ambiguous. The CDR3 sequence is 14 residues long. Germline V gene lookup returns CDR1 MNHNS and CDR2 SASEGT. V lost 4 bases and J lost 0, with 9 bases in between. The chain's CDR3 is CASSGPSMNTEAFF. For the CDR3, the DNA is TGTGCCAGCAGTGGCCCGTCGATGAACACTGAAGCTTTCTTT.

This chain joins TRBV4-1 and TRBJ2-1; D is undetermined. Germline-derived CDR1 and CDR2 are MGHRA and YSYEKL. V lost 4 bases to trimming and J lost 6 bases, with 13 bases between them. This CDR3 spans 14 amino acids. The CDR3 reads CASSPSTAINEQFF. The DNA for the CDR3 is TGCGCCAGCAGCCCGTCGACTGCAATCAATGAGCAGTTCTTC.

This clonotype was detected many times. This is likely a read error, given that the CDR3 carries no conserved phenylalanine or tryptophan at its end. It is unclear where the CDR3 begins or ends on the DNA, so no DNA is shown, and the CDR3 is as TCRdb lists it. The chain combines TRBV29-1 with TRBJ2-1; TRBD1 reflects the table's D call only, with no check against the DNA. The CDR3 is 11 amino acids in total, end residues counted. Per the germline V gene, CDR1 is SQVTM and CDR2 is ANQGSEA. The CDR3 spells CSVETTPGPLL.

This clonotype was counted only a few times. At one of its ends the junction is not consistent with the germline gene, which may arise from a read error. The rearrangement uses TRBV12-5 and TRBJ2-1; 10 bases agree with TRBD2. The germline CDR1 and CDR2 sequences are LGHNT and FRNRAP. CDR3 length equals 17 residues. CDR3 loop: CANGDSGGPGGYNEQFF. The CDR3 DNA is TGTGCTAATGGTGATAGCGGGGGGCCAGGGGGGTACAATGAGCAGTTCTTC.

This clonotype was seen more than once but under ten times. The chain links TRBV10-1 to TRBJ2-7; D is ambiguous. V was clipped by 4 bases and J by 5 bases, with 9 bases between them. The CDR3 extends over 12 amino acids. The germline V gene has CDR1 WNHNN and CDR2 SYGVQD (reference sequence). This CDR3 is CASSAASHEQYV. DNA of the CDR3: TGCGCCAGCAGTGCGGCCAGCCACGAGCAGTACGTC.